The 28 T cell receptor beta chains below all came from one sample that was sequenced in a study of immune heterogeneity within non-small cell lung tumors (dated by TCRdb to between 2018 and 2020). For the TCR template, genomic DNA was extracted from bulk tumor tissue, and roughly 600 ng of gDNA was amplified for each sample. During surgery, multiple biopsies were taken from each primary tumor and placed as far apart as possible within the tumor mass. Patients in the study cohort, which was described as untreated, were newly diagnosed NSCLC cases going through curative surgery. TCRdb shows the sequencer as HiSeq X Ten. The TCR beta CDR3 region was amplified with a multiplex PCR system whose first round of approximately 10 cycles used 32 V-gene forward primers and 13 J-gene reverse primers. TCRdb's own reprocessing of the public reads used fastp at Q25 and MiXCR and kept productive beta chains. Rows are combined by CDR3 protein, so each entry shows the most common genes and DNA. This sample comprises over 25,000 distinct CDR3 sequences, 28% of them detected only once. The ten largest clonotypes hold under 5% of the sample.

Sequencing was done on a sample of lung tumor tissue. The receptors derive from a man aged 35 to 55 with non-small cell lung cancer.

There are many counts of this clonotype. The chain is built from TRBV12-3 or TRBV12-4 and TRBJ2-7; 9 bases fit TRBD2. The CDR3 spans 16 residues. Trimming cost V 4 bases and J 5 bases; bases outside gene matches: 12. CDR3 sequence (DNA): TGTGCCAGCAGTTCGGGGACGGGACTAGCTGTTCACGAGCAGTACTTC. It encodes CASSSGTGLAVHEQYF.

This clonotype is judged medium-sized. This rearrangement joins TRBV6-1 to TRBJ1-6; no definite D call. Germline CDR1 and CDR2: MNHNS and SASEGT. The length of the CDR3 is 14 residues. Trimming took off 6 bases at V and 5 bases at J, with 11 bases between the two ends. The CDR3 region is CASRRPADNSPLHF. CDR3 coding DNA: TGTGCCAGCAGGAGACCGGCCGATAATTCACCCCTCCACTTT.

The rearrangement links TRBV19 to TRBJ1-4, with D maybe TRBD1 (5 bases). The CDR3 loop spans 15 amino acids. CDR1 is LNHDA, CDR2 SQIVND, per germline (reference sequence). V gave up 3 bases and J gave up 5 bases, with 13 bases separating them. The CDR3 reads CASSIVGAANEKLFF. The CDR3 region has the DNA TGTGCCAGTAGTATTGTCGGGGCAGCCAATGAAAAACTGTTTTTT.

This clonotype was detected a few times. The rearrangement joins TRBV6-1 to TRBJ2-3; 7 bases map to TRBD2. Germline CDR1 reads MNHNS; CDR2 reads SASEGT. Trimming removed 4 bases from V and 2 bases from J; junction bases left unmatched: 3. The CDR3 totals 14 residues. As DNA, the CDR3 is TGTGCCAGCAGTGTCGGGAGGTCCACAGATACGCAGTATTTT. Residues: CASSVGRSTDTQYF.

In its sample, this clonotype was seen many times. This chain links TRBV24-1 with TRBJ2-7; 10 positions match TRBD1. Germline loops: CDR1 KGHDR, CDR2 SFDVKD. V lost 5 bases, J lost 1 base, and 19 bases stayed unmatched. This CDR3 spans 20 amino acids. The CDR3: CATSVPQTGTGDQPSYEQYF. The CDR3 nucleotides are TGTGCCACCAGTGTCCCCCAGACCGGGACAGGGGATCAACCATCCTACGAGCAGTACTTC.

This clonotype showed up just a few times. The chain couples TRBV20-1 to TRBJ2-1; 8 bases match TRBD2. The V gene's germline CDR1 is DFQATT and CDR2 SNEGSKA (reference sequence). V was clipped by 3 bases and J by 3 bases; unmatched bases: 7. This CDR3 spans 15 amino acids. CDR3 protein: CSASRAGVVYNEQFF. CDR3 nucleotide sequence: TGCAGTGCTAGCCGAGCGGGAGTTGTCTACAATGAGCAGTTCTTC.

The rearrangement joins TRBV12-3 or TRBV12-4 to TRBJ2-3; D could derive from TRBD1 or TRBD2 (5 bases each). Trimming removed 5 bases at V and 0 bases at J, with 12 bases between. CDR3 length: 15 residues. DNA of the CDR3: TGTGCCAGCAGTGTAGGGGAGCGGAGCACAGATACGCAGTATTTT. Its translation: CASSVGERSTDTQYF.

The chain combines TRBV5-6 with TRBJ2-7, with 10 bases identical to TRBD1. Germline V gene sequence: CDR1 SGHDT, CDR2 YYEEEE. The CDR3 has 17 residues. V shed 4 bases and J 0 bases; nucleotides not matched to a gene: 10. CDR3 amino acids: CASSRRTGGPLSYEQYF. CDR3 nucleotides: TGTGCCAGCAGCCGTCGGACAGGGGGTCCCCTCTCCTACGAGCAGTACTTC.

In its sample, this clonotype is medium-sized. V is TRBV24-1 and J is TRBJ1-2; no clear D. The CDR3 sequence is 12 residues long. Germline CDR1 is KGHDR and CDR2 is SFDVKD. V gave up 4 bases and J gave up 2 bases, with 4 bases separating them. The CDR3 coding sequence is TGTGCCACCAGTGACACGAACTATGGCTACACCTTC. Translating it yields CATSDTNYGYTF.

This clonotype was seen at least ten times. CDR3 in DNA: TGTGCCAGCAGTCGCCGGGAGGCCTACAATGAGCAGTTCTTC. Translating gives CASSRREAYNEQFF. This chain connects TRBV6-1 to TRBJ2-1; TRBD2 aligns across 7 bases. The germline gives CDR1 MNHNS, CDR2 SASEGT. The CDR3 is 14 residues long. Trimming at V came to 5 bases and at J to 2 bases, leaving 3 bases not matched to a gene.

This clonotype was seen only a few times. J is TRBJ1-2 and V is TRBV6-9; D is possibly TRBD1 (5 bases). CDR3 length: 14 residues. Trimming stripped 0 bases from V and 4 bases from J, with 9 bases between. Per germline, CDR1 MNHGY and CDR2 SVAAGI. The CDR3 loop is CASSYSTEPYGYTF. DNA of the CDR3: TGTGCCAGCAGTTATTCGACAGAACCCTATGGCTACACCTTC.

This clonotype was recorded many times. J is TRBJ1-2 and V is TRBV20-1, with TRBD1 identical over 8 bases. The CDR3 runs to 16 residues. CDR1 DFQATT and CDR2 SNEGSKA come from the germline V gene (reference sequence). V lost 1 base and J lost 5; bases outside the gene matches: 12. The CDR3 protein is CSARGDQGQDFYGYTF. The CDR3 DNA reads TGCAGTGCTAGAGGGGATCAGGGACAGGATTTTTATGGCTACACCTTC.

This clonotype was observed a handful of times. The J gene is TRBJ1-1, the V gene TRBV12-3 or TRBV12-4, with a weak D call TRBD1 (5 bases). This CDR3 contains 15 residues. The ends were cut back, 8 bases at V and 1 base at J, with 17 bases in the middle. This chain's CDR3 is CASAPGVIPNTEAFF. The CDR3 region has the DNA TGTGCCAGCGCTCCGGGGGTCATCCCGAACACTGAAGCTTTCTTT.

Concerning this clonotype: This may arise from a read error, as a much more abundant clone is one base away. This CDR3 is missing its conserved last phenylalanine or tryptophan, likely due to a read error. The chain is built from TRBV29-1 and TRBJ1-2; no clear D gene. Germline V gene data show CDR1 as SQVTM and CDR2 as ANQGSEA. This CDR3 has 13 amino acids. V lost 4 bases, J lost 5 bases, and 14 bases lay in between. The CDR3 coding sequence is TGCAGCGTTGGAGGAGGCGCAGGATATGGCTACACCTTA. Encoded protein: CSVGGGAGYGYTL.

The chain has TRBV6-5 and TRBJ2-2; TRBD2 matches at 10 bases. Germline CDR1 is MNHEY and CDR2 is SVGAGI. The CDR3 spans 19 residues. Losses at the gene ends were 2 bases for V and 7 bases for J; bases not matched to a gene: 16. The CDR3 bases are TGTGCCAGCAGTTACCTCCCATCCCAAAGCGGGAGGGTCTTCGGGGAGCTGTTTTTT. Protein sequence: CASSYLPSQSGRVFGELFF.

As concerns this clonotype: A much larger clone lies one base from this, so it may be a read error. J is TRBJ2-7 and V is TRBV5-1; D uncertain. Germline V lookup: CDR1 SGHRS, CDR2 YFSETQ. Trimming left V 3 bases short and J 4 bases short, with 8 bases between. CDR3 length: 12 amino acids. CDR3 sequence reads: CASSWVPYEQYF. CDR3 coding DNA: TGCGCCAGCAGCTGGGTTCCGTACGAGCAGTACTTC.

This clonotype has just a few counts. The chain recombines TRBV27 with TRBJ2-3, with 7 bases fitting TRBD1. This CDR3 region has 14 residues. The V gene's germline CDR1 is MNHEY and CDR2 SMNVEV (reference sequence). J gave up 3 bases and V 6 bases, and 6 bases lay outside the gene matches. The CDR3 protein is CASRTGTVTDTQYF. The CDR3 DNA follows: TGTGCCAGCAGAACCGGGACAGTAACAGATACGCAGTATTTT.

In this sample, this clonotype turned up a few times. The CDR3 loop reads CATRLADLWAGELFF. DNA for the CDR3: TGTGCCACCAGACTAGCTGATCTCTGGGCCGGGGAGCTGTTTTTT. The chain combines TRBV15 with TRBJ2-2, with TRBD2 as a possible D gene (6 bases). This CDR3 region has 15 residues. Germline V gives CDR1 LNHNV, CDR2 YYDKDF (reference sequence). Trimming stripped 6 bases from V and 6 bases from J, with 17 bases between. Looking up the rest from reference TRBV15 and TRBJ2-2 gives the full variable domain: DAMVIQNPRYQVTQFGKPVTLSCSQTLNHNVMYWYQQKSSQAPKLLFHYYDKDFNNEADTPDNFQSRRPNTSFCFLDIRSPGLGDTAMYLCATRLADLWAGELFFGEGSRLTVL.

The sample holds a few counts of this clonotype. This chain links TRBV11-3 with TRBJ2-1; D is perhaps TRBD1 (6 bases). Trimming cost V 1 base and J 12 bases, with 13 bases left between them. The germline CDR1 and CDR2 sequences are SGHNT and YENEEA. The CDR3 covers 13 residues. Written as DNA, the CDR3 is TGTGCCAGCAGCTTAGGGTACAGGGACGGGCAGTTCTTC. It translates to CASSLGYRDGQFF.

This clonotype was observed at least ten times. The chain uses TRBV18 and TRBJ2-7, with 7 bases fitting TRBD2. The CDR3 is made up of 14 amino acids. V gave up 2 bases and J gave up 0 bases; unmatched junction bases: 1. The germline CDR1 and CDR2 sequences are KGHSH and LQKENI. Here the CDR3 reads CASSPGLDSYEQYF. The CDR3, as DNA: TGTGCCAGCTCACCAGGACTAGACTCCTACGAGCAGTACTTC. The variable domain in full, with the rest retrieved from reference TRBV18 and TRBJ2-7, is NAGVMQNPRHLVRRRGQEARLRCSPMKGHSHVYWYRQLPEEGLKFMVYLQKENIIDESGMPKERFSAEFPKEGPSILRIQQVVRGDSAAYFCASSPGLDSYEQYFGPGTRLTVT.

About this clonotype itself: Germline and junction disagree at one end, which may indicate a read error. This rearrangement joins TRBV18 to TRBJ2-1; 7 nucleotides agree with TRBD1. Germline V gene lookup returns CDR1 KGHSH and CDR2 LQKENI. The CDR3 is made up of 13 amino acids. DNA of the CDR3: TGTGCCAGCTCACTGGGACAGTACAATGAGCAGCTCTTC. Translated: CASSLGQYNEQLF.

This clonotype was found many times. The rearrangement joins TRBV7-2 to TRBJ1-5; no firm D call. The CDR3 is 12 amino acids. With 1 base removed from V and 6 bases from J, the gap between germline ends came to 4 bases. Per germline, CDR1 SGHTA and CDR2 FQGNSA. CDR3 in amino acids: CASSLVSQPQHF. CDR3 nucleotides: TGTGCCAGCAGCTTAGTGAGTCAGCCCCAGCATTTT.

A few counts support this clonotype. V usage is TRBV11-3 and J usage is TRBJ2-1, with D possibly being TRBD1 (6 bases). Trimming took 2 bases from V and 9 from J, leaving 20 bases between them. Germline V gene lookup returns CDR1 SGHNT and CDR2 YENEEA. The CDR3 extends over 16 amino acids. The CDR3 nucleotides are TGTGCCAGCAGCTTATCTATCGGACAGCAAATCAGTGAGCAGTTCTTC. This codes for CASSLSIGQQISEQFF.

A note on this clonotype: The junction does not match germline at one end; this may be a read error. The rearrangement links TRBV18 to TRBJ2-1, with D tentatively TRBD1 or TRBD2 (7 bases each). There are 16 residues in the CDR3. From germline, CDR1 is KGHSH and CDR2 LQKENI. The CDR3 bases are TGTGCCAGCTCACTTCTAAAGGGAGGGGGCTACAATGAGGAGTTCTTC. Protein: CASSLLKGGGYNEEFF.

This chain links TRBV9 with TRBJ1-4; D remains ambiguous. Trimming removed 0 bases at V and 1 base at J, with 4 bases between. Germline values: CDR1 SGDLS, CDR2 YYNGEE. CDR3 length: 14 amino acids. This CDR3 reads CASSVGITNEKLFF. In nucleotides, the CDR3 is TGTGCCAGCAGCGTAGGGATAACTAATGAAAAACTGTTTTTT.

To note about this clonotype: Possible read error: a much larger clone is one base away. V is TRBV4-1 and J is TRBJ1-2, with 9 positions matching TRBD1. The CDR3 spans 14 residues. V shed 0 bases, J shed 7 bases, and the junction held 3 bases outside the gene matches. Per germline, CDR1 MGHRA and CDR2 YSYEKL. DNA of the CDR3: TGCGCCAGCAGCCAAGAAGACAGGGGGATTGGCTACACCTTC. It encodes CASSQEDRGIGYTF.

This clonotype has only one observation. The conserved phenylalanine or tryptophan normally closing the CDR3 is absent here, so this likely arose from a read error. The V gene is TRBV20-1, the J gene TRBJ2-4; 8 bases align to TRBD2. CDR1 is DFQATT, CDR2 SNEGSKA, per germline (reference sequence). V lost 4 bases and J lost 2; bases outside the gene matches: 4. The CDR3 totals 14 residues. The CDR3 DNA is TGCAGTGCTACGACTAGCGTGCCCAAAAACATTCAGTACTTG. Its protein product is CSATTSVPKNIQYL.

This sequence joins TRBV5-6 and TRBJ1-1; the D is unclear. V lost 4 bases and J lost 1, with 14 bases in between. Germline loops: CDR1 SGHDT, CDR2 YYEEEE. The CDR3 runs 15 residues. The CDR3 sequence is CASSMWGGWNTEAFF. CDR3 coding DNA: TGTGCCAGCAGCATGTGGGGTGGCTGGAACACTGAAGCTTTCTTT.